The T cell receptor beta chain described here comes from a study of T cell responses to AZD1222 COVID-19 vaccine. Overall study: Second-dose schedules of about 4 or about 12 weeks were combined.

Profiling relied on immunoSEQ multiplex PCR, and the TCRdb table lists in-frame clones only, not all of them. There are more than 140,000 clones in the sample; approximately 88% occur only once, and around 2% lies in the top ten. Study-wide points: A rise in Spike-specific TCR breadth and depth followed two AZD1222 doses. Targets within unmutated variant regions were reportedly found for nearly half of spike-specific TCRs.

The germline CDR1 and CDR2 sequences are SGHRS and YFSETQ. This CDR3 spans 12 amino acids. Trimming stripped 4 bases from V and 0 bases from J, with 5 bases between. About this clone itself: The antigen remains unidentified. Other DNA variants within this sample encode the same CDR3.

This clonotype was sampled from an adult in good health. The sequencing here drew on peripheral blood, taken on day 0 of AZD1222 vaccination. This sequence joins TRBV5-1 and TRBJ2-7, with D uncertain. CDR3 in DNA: TGCGCCAGCAGCAGGGACTCCTACGAGCAGTACTTC. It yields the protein CASSRDSYEQYF.